This entry lists 22 T cell receptor beta chains sequenced from one sample in a study of shared clonotypes between healthy human individuals. Generated by immunoSEQ multiplex PCR, the TCRdb table keeps only in-frame clones and is missing some. The table has 450,000 to 600,000 clones, around 80% seen once. Material for sequencing was PBMCs. The receptors stem from a middle-aged woman in good health. Some clones in this sample may be carry-over from other donors' samples.

The rearrangement uses TRBV5-4 and TRBJ1-2; TRBD1 might be the D (5 bases). The CDR3 loop spans 15 amino acids. Germline CDR1 SGHNT, CDR2 YYREEE (reference sequence). Trimming stripped 4 bases from V and 0 bases from J, with 13 bases between. Here the CDR3 DNA reads TGTGCCAGCAGCACCTCTACAGGAGCTAACTATGGCTACACCTTC. Protein sequence: CASSTSTGANYGYTF. The entire variable domain, with the rest obtained from reference TRBV5-4 and TRBJ1-2, is as follows: ETGVTQSPTHLIKTRGQQVTLRCSSQSGHNTVSWYQQALGQGPQFIFQYYREEENGRGNFPPRFSGLQFPNYSSELNVNALELDDSALYLCASSTSTGANYGYTFGSGTRLTVV.

The chain recombines TRBV27 with TRBJ2-1; TRBD2 might be the D (5 bases). Germline CDR1 reads MNHEY; CDR2 reads SMNVEV (reference sequence). Trimming pared 4 bases from V and 7 bases from J, leaving 26 bases between. The length of the CDR3 is 18 residues. CDR3 DNA sequence: TGTGCCAGCAGTTCATACCGGCGTGGGGTAAGGTCGGGGAATGAGCAGTTCTTC. Its protein product is CASSSYRRGVRSGNEQFF.

The table lists this clone with a few counts. The V gene is TRBV9, the J gene TRBJ2-3; D call uncertain. V lost 1 base and J lost 4, with 4 bases in between. The germline CDR1 and CDR2 sequences are SGDLS and YYNGEE. The CDR3 has 12 amino acids. The CDR3 reads CASSVSPDTQYF. DNA of the CDR3: TGTGCCAGCAGCGTAAGTCCAGATACGCAGTATTTT. Complete variable domain (other parts from reference TRBV9 and TRBJ2-3): DSGVTQTPKHLITATGQRVTLRCSPRSGDLSVYWYQQSLDQGLQFLIQYYNGEERAKGNILERFSAQQFPDLHSELNLSSLELGDSALYFCASSVSPDTQYFGPGTRLTVL.

The rearrangement joins TRBV2 to TRBJ1-2; D gene unclear. There are 15 residues in the CDR3. Trimming stripped 0 bases from V and 5 bases from J, with 13 bases between. The germline CDR1 and CDR2 sequences are SNHLY and FYNNEI. The CDR3 protein is CASSEAGTASYGYTF. CDR3 in DNA: TGTGCCAGCAGTGAAGCAGGCACAGCCTCTTATGGCTACACCTTC. Combining the CDR3 with reference TRBV2 and TRBJ1-2 gives the whole variable domain EPEVTQTPSHQVTQMGQEVILRCVPISNHLYFYWYRQILGQKVEFLVSFYNNEISEKSEIFDDQFSVERPDGSNFTLKIRSTKLEDSAMYFCASSEAGTASYGYTFGSGTRLTVV.

The chain combines TRBV2 with TRBJ2-3; D possibly uses TRBD1 or TRBD2 (8 bases each). The CDR3 runs to 16 residues. Trimming shortened V by 3 bases and J by 8 bases, and 21 bases separated the two germline ends. In germline, CDR1 is SNHLY, CDR2 FYNNEI. CDR3 amino acids: CASSDRGLAGGITQYF. The CDR3 coding sequence is TGTGCCAGCAGTGACAGGGGGCTGGCGGGAGGAATTACGCAGTATTTT.

The chain has TRBV5-1 and TRBJ1-2; 7 nucleotides agree with TRBD1. Trimming removed 0 bases from V and 6 bases from J; junction bases left unmatched: 11. The CDR3 consists of 16 residues. Germline values: CDR1 SGHRS, CDR2 YFSETQ. CDR3 nucleotides: TGCGCCAGCAGCTTGGCCGAGGGGGCTCAAGGGCATGGCTACACCTTC. Its protein product is CASSLAEGAQGHGYTF.

The V gene is TRBV5-1, the J gene TRBJ2-1; 7 bases are a match to TRBD2. The length of the CDR3 is 15 residues. The V gene's germline CDR1 is SGHRS and CDR2 YFSETQ. With 4 bases clipped from V and 2 bases from J, the junction kept 6 bases outside the gene matches. Here the CDR3 reads CASSPGEGAYNEQFF. CDR3 sequence (DNA): TGCGCCAGCAGCCCGGGGGAGGGAGCCTACAATGAGCAGTTCTTC.

The chain links TRBV18 to TRBJ2-1; D is unclear. Trimming took off 0 bases at V and 7 bases at J, with 7 bases between the two ends. The CDR3 length is 13 residues. Per the germline V gene, CDR1 is KGHSH and CDR2 is LQKENI. The CDR3 reads CASSPPWGNEQFF. CDR3 coding DNA: TGTGCCAGCTCACCACCGTGGGGTAATGAGCAGTTCTTC. The full variable domain, rest sourced from reference TRBV18 and TRBJ2-1, is NAGVMQNPRHLVRRRGQEARLRCSPMKGHSHVYWYRQLPEEGLKFMVYLQKENIIDESGMPKERFSAEFPKEGPSILRIQQVVRGDSAAYFCASSPPWGNEQFFGPGTRLTVL.

The chain joins TRBV27 to TRBJ1-1; 8 bases are a match to TRBD1. CDR3 length: 17 amino acids. Per germline, CDR1 MNHEY and CDR2 SMNVEV (reference sequence). After removal of 7 bases from V and 6 bases from J, the junction contained 19 bases not matched to a gene. For the CDR3, the DNA is TGTGCCAGCAAACGACCAGGCCCTTTAGGGGGACAGGCTGAAGCTTTCTTT. Translating it yields CASKRPGPLGGQAEAFF.

The gene calls are TRBV2 and TRBJ1-1; TRBD1 matches at 8 bases. This CDR3 comprises 14 residues. The ends lost 5 bases at V and 5 bases at J; junction bases unmatched: 7. Germline-derived CDR1 and CDR2 are SNHLY and FYNNEI. The CDR3 loop reads CASSSYRGETEAFF. The CDR3 nucleotides are TGTGCCAGCAGTAGTTACAGGGGGGAAACTGAAGCTTTCTTT.

The chain has TRBV2 and TRBJ2-2; no clear D gene. The CDR3 length is 16 residues. Germline CDR1 and CDR2: SNHLY and FYNNEI. V was shortened by 4 bases and J by 1 base, with 13 bases between the two germline ends. CDR3 amino acids: CASSALAFQNTGELFF. The CDR3 DNA reads TGTGCCAGCAGTGCATTGGCCTTCCAGAACACCGGGGAGCTGTTTTTT.

The gene calls are TRBV5-1 and TRBJ2-3; TRBD1 might be the D (5 bases). Trimming shortened V by 0 bases and J by 5 bases, and 10 bases separated the two germline ends. CDR3 length: 14 residues. CDR1 is SGHRS, CDR2 YFSETQ, per germline. In DNA form, the CDR3 reads TGCGCCAGCAGCTTGGGGGCTAGGGGAGATACGCAGTATTTT. It yields the protein CASSLGARGDTQYF.

CDR3 coding DNA: TGTGCCAGCAGCTTATTTCTAAGCGGGAGTAAAAATGAGCAGTTCTTC. Translating gives CASSLFLSGSKNEQFF. This chain uses TRBV7-2 with TRBJ2-1; 8 bases match TRBD2. Per germline, CDR1 SGHTA and CDR2 FQGNSA. V lost 2 bases, J lost 7 bases, and 10 bases stayed unmatched. This CDR3 comprises 16 residues.

The chain has TRBV4-2 and TRBJ1-6; D unclear. The CDR3 covers 14 residues. V was clipped by 0 bases and J by 7 bases, with 7 bases between them. Germline-derived CDR1 and CDR2 are LGHNA and YNFKEQ. CDR3: CASSQDRRNSPLHF. Written as DNA, the CDR3 is TGTGCCAGCAGCCAAGACAGGCGGAATTCACCCCTCCACTTT.

The chain couples TRBV5-1 to TRBJ2-1; D gene uncertain. Trimming shortened V by 0 bases and J by 5 bases, and 9 bases separated the two germline ends. The length of the CDR3 is 14 residues. Germline values: CDR1 SGHRS, CDR2 YFSETQ. CDR3 sequence: CASSLGPRDNEQFF. The DNA for the CDR3 is TGCGCCAGCAGCTTGGGACCTAGAGACAATGAGCAGTTCTTC.

The V gene is TRBV7-2, the J gene TRBJ1-5, with a weak D call TRBD1 (5 bases). The CDR3 is made up of 15 amino acids. Germline values: CDR1 SGHTA, CDR2 FQGNSA. V lost 4 bases and J 7 bases, leaving 17 bases between the germline ends. The chain's CDR3 is CASSSHSGTLQPQHF. The CDR3 coding sequence is TGTGCCAGCAGCTCCCACTCCGGGACTCTACAGCCCCAGCATTTT.

V gene TRBV30 combines with J gene TRBJ2-4; D is tentatively TRBD1 or TRBD2 (6 bases each). V dropped 0 bases and J dropped 4 bases, with 19 bases sitting between them. The CDR3 has 17 residues. CDR1 and CDR2 from the germline V gene are GTSNPN and SVGIG (reference sequence). The CDR3 DNA reads TGTGCCTGGAGTGTTATGGGGGCGGGACCGATTAAAAACATTCAGTACTTC. This sequence encodes CAWSVMGAGPIKNIQYF.

V usage is TRBV29-1 and J usage is TRBJ2-1, with TRBD1 matching over 8 bases. The V gene end was trimmed by 7 bases and the J gene end by 5 bases; junction bases not matched to a gene: 4. The CDR3 contains 12 residues. From germline, CDR1 is SQVTM and CDR2 ANQGSEA. CDR3 amino acids: CSADRAHNEQFF. CDR3 in DNA: TGCAGCGCGGACAGGGCCCACAATGAGCAGTTCTTC.

The V call is TRBV28, the J call TRBJ1-1; weak D call: TRBD1 (5 bases). V gave up 4 bases and J gave up 1 base, with 10 bases separating them. Germline V gene data show CDR1 as MDHEN and CDR2 as SYDVKM. The CDR3 has 14 amino acids. The CDR3 nucleotides are TGTGCCAGCAGTTCTCCGGGGGAGAACACTGAAGCTTTCTTT. Amino acid sequence: CASSSPGENTEAFF.

V and J are TRBV2 and TRBJ2-5; D possibly corresponds to TRBD1 (6 bases). Germline CDR1 is SNHLY and CDR2 is FYNNEI. V was shortened by 10 bases and J by 4 bases, with 16 bases between the two germline ends. CDR3 length equals 13 residues. The CDR3 here is CATDRRRGETQYF. The CDR3 DNA is TGTGCCACCGACAGGCGACGGGGAGAGACCCAGTACTTC.

The chain is built from TRBV7-8 and TRBJ2-3; D is possibly TRBD1 (6 bases). The CDR3 has 15 amino acids. CDR1 is SGHVS and CDR2 is FQNEAQ in the germline V gene. V gave up 5 bases and J gave up 3 bases, with 15 bases separating them. DNA for the CDR3: TGTGCCAGCAGCCCCGTAACAGGGAAGACAGATACGCAGTATTTT. This translates into CASSPVTGKTDTQYF.

As concerns this clone: Just one base apart from a much larger clone, this may be a read error. The rearrangement links TRBV7-8 to TRBJ2-1, with no clear D. V lost 5 bases to trimming and J lost 2 bases, with 1 base between them. The length of the CDR3 is 11 residues. Germline lookup yields CDR1 SGHVS and CDR2 FQNEAQ. The CDR3 spells CASSPYNEQFF. CDR3 in DNA: TGTGCCAGCAGCCCCTACAATGAGCAGTTCTTC.